A selection of T cell receptor beta chains follows, all from one sample in a study of tumor-infiltrating lymphocytes in primary liver carcinoma. One entry per CDR3 protein, called by TCRdb with MiXCR from the multiplex PCR reads. The sample lists 320,000 or so distinct CDR3 sequences; less than 75% were seen once. Sequences were obtained from peripheral blood. The receptors here all came from a man aged 40-50 years with primary liver carcinoma and hepatitis B virus infection. The CDR3 runs from the conserved cysteine through the conserved F or W. A D gene is named only where the DNA matches it firmly. Size is omitted from some rows. Given values are once, few, many or a class for expanded clones.

v_gene	j_gene	d_gene	abundance	CDR3nt	CDR3aa
TRBV6-6	TRBJ1-2	TRBD1	NA	TGTGCCAGCAGGACCGGGGACAGTCATGGCTACACCTTC	CASRTGDSHGYTF
TRBV5-4	TRBJ2-7	NA	few	TGTGCTAGCGGCGAGGCGGACTGGGCCCCCGAGCAGTACTTC	CASGEADWAPEQYF
TRBV6-6	TRBJ2-1	NA	NA	TGTGCCAGCAACCGGGTCAATGAGCAGTTCTTC	CASNRVNEQFF
TRBV28	TRBJ2-5	NA	NA	TGTGTCAGCAGTTTATCTCGCCCAGGGATGGAGACCCAGTACTTC	CVSSLSRPGMETQYF
TRBV10-3	TRBJ2-1	TRBD2	many	TGTGCCATCAGTGAGAATCTAGCGGGAGCAGGAGATGAGCAGTTCTTC	CAISENLAGAGDEQFF
TRBV5-6	TRBJ2-1	TRBD2	NA	TGTGCCAGCAGCTTGGGGACTAGCTGGAGTTATTTCTTC	CASSLGTSWSYFF
TRBV28	TRBJ1-2	NA	NA	TGTGTCAGCAGTCTCCCTCTAACAGGATTTGGCTACACCTTC	CVSSLPLTGFGYTF
TRBV29-1	TRBJ2-5	NA	many	TGCAGCGGGGCGCAGAACCAAGAGACCCAGTACTTC	CSGAQNQETQYF
TRBV29-1	TRBJ1-1	NA	many	TGCAGCGTCGCTTCGTGGGACGCTGAAGCTTTCTTT	CSVASWDAEAFF
TRBV6-1	TRBJ1-5	NA	NA	TGTGCCAGCACTGAAGGAGCAGTCAGCAATCAGCCCCAGCATTTT	CASTEGAVSNQPQHF
TRBV4-3	TRBJ1-5	TRBD1	many	TGCGCCAGCAGCCAAGGGTGGGGGACAGGCCAGCCCCAGCATTTT	CASSQGWGTGQPQHF
TRBV4-1	TRBJ2-7	NA	NA	TGCGCCAGCAGCCAGCACCGGGACGGGTCCTACGTGCAGTACTTC	CASSQHRDGSYVQYF
TRBV11-2	TRBJ2-7	TRBD2	NA	TGTGCCAGCCGCCTCGCTAGCGGGAGCTCCTACGAGCAGTATTTC	CASRLASGSSYEQYF
TRBV11-2	TRBJ2-1	NA	NA	TGTGTCAGCAGCTTAGATGGTATTGGGGGAAATGAGCAATTCTTC	CVSSLDGIGGNEQFF
TRBV9	TRBJ2-1	TRBD2	NA	TGTGCCAGCAGCTCCCGGACTAGCGGGACAAGAAATGAGCAGTTCTTC	CASSSRTSGTRNEQFF
TRBV6-2/TRBV6-3	TRBJ2-3	TRBD1	few	TGTGCCAGCAGCCAGGGACAGGCCACAGATACGCAGTATTTT	CASSQGQATDTQYF
TRBV6-5	TRBJ2-1	NA	NA	TGTGCCAGCAGTTACTCGGCGAGCTCATGCAATGAGCAGTTCTTC	CASSYSASSCNEQFF
TRBV4-1	TRBJ2-5	TRBD2	few	TGCGCCAGCAGCCAAATTACTAGCGGGAGGGCCCGGGGAGAGACCCAGTACTTC	CASSQITSGRARGETQYF
TRBV29-1	TRBJ1-4	NA	NA	TGCAGCATCGTGGACACTTCCCTGGTAAAACTGTTTTTT	CSIVDTSLVKLFF
TRBV4-1	TRBJ2-7	TRBD2	few	TGCGCCAGCAGCCAACTTATGACTAGCGGGAGAGGCGAGCAGTACTTC	CASSQLMTSGRGEQYF
TRBV2	TRBJ2-7	TRBD2	NA	TGTGTCAGCAGCGGGACTAGCGGGGAGCAGTACTTC	CVSSGTSGEQYF
TRBV6-1	TRBJ1-5	NA	NA	TGTGCCTCAAGGGGGGGGGCGTACGACAATCAGCCCCTGCATTTT	CASRGGAYDNQPLHF
TRBV7-9	TRBJ2-1	TRBD2	few	TGTGCCAGCAGCAAGGGACTACTTTCGAATGAGCAGTTCTTC	CASSKGLLSNEQFF
TRBV28	TRBJ2-7	TRBD2	NA	TGTGCCAGCAGTTTCCCCCGCCTTTTATCTAGCGGGAGTAGCTCCTACGAGCAGTACTTC	CASSFPRLLSSGSSSYEQYF
TRBV5-1	TRBJ1-1	TRBD1	NA	TGCGCCAGCAGCGACTGGACAGGGGATGAAGCTTTCTTT	CASSDWTGDEAFF
TRBV7-3	TRBJ1-1	NA	NA	TGTACCAGCAGCGCGCAGGGGAGGAACACTGAAGCTTTCTTT	CTSSAQGRNTEAFF
TRBV4-2	TRBJ2-7	NA	NA	TGTGCCAGCAACCAAGCCCCTATTTCCCACACCTCCTGCGAGCAGTACTTC	CASNQAPISHTSCEQYF
TRBV11-2	TRBJ2-3	NA	NA	TGTGCCAGCAGCGTAGGGGGTAGCGCAGATACGCAGTATTTT	CASSVGGSADTQYF
TRBV6-2/TRBV6-3	TRBJ2-5	NA	NA	TGTGCCAGCATTTACGCCGGTACAGGGATCCAGTACTTC	CASIYAGTGIQYF
TRBV11-2	TRBJ1-3	NA	NA	TGTGTCAGTAGCGGGGCCCGCCGGAGGGACACCATATATTTT	CVSSGARRRDTIYF
TRBV5-1	TRBJ2-7	NA	NA	TGCGCCAGCTGCTTGGGGGACGGGAGCCACGAGCAGTACTTC	CASCLGDGSHEQYF
TRBV7-8	TRBJ1-2	NA	NA	TGTGCCAGCAACTTAATAGCGTCAGACTATGGCTACACCTTC	CASNLIASDYGYTF
TRBV1	TRBJ1-2	NA	NA	TGCACCAGCAGCCGAGGGGAGCCGGGACAGTCGACTCTTAACTATGGCTACACCTTC	CTSSRGEPGQSTLNYGYTF
TRBV5-4	TRBJ2-1	NA	NA	TGTGCCAGCAGCTTCTTGGGCAGACAATCATATGAGCAGCTCTTC	CASSFLGRQSYEQLF
TRBV28	TRBJ1-6	TRBD1	NA	TGTGCCAGCAGACCGACAGGGGAGGGTTCACCCCTCCACTTT	CASRPTGEGSPLHF
TRBV7-9	TRBJ1-2	NA	few	TGTGCCAGCAGCCCCGAGGGCAGGCTGTCCCAGTATGGCTACACCTTC	CASSPEGRLSQYGYTF
TRBV7-9	TRBJ2-7	TRBD2	NA	TGTGCCAGCAGCTTAGGTTCCTGGACTAGCGGAGGCTACGAGCAGTACTTC	CASSLGSWTSGGYEQYF
TRBV7-2	TRBJ2-7	TRBD1	once	TGTGCCAGCAGCATCAAAAAGTGGGGACAGGGAGGCGACGGGCAGTACTTC	CASSIKKWGQGGDGQYF
TRBV12-3/TRBV12-4	TRBJ2-7	NA	few	NA	CASSIYLCSAMTSGTGTPYEQYF
TRBV7-9	TRBJ1-1	NA	NA	TGTGCCAGCAGCCCCACCTTGGGGGAAGCTTTCTTT	CASSPTLGEAFF
TRBV11-2	TRBJ2-7	NA	NA	TGTGCCTGCAGCTTACTGGGACGGGAGAGATACGAGCAATACTTC	CACSLLGRERYEQYF
TRBV7-6	TRBJ2-7	NA	NA	TGTGCCAGCAAAGTCACATCCAGCTCCTACGAGCAGTACTTC	CASKVTSSSYEQYF
TRBV6-5	TRBJ2-1	TRBD1	many	TGTGCCAGCAGTCCCGGGACAGGGTGGGGAAATGAGCAGTTCTTC	CASSPGTGWGNEQFF
TRBV7-8	TRBJ1-5	NA	NA	TGTGCCAACAGCTATAGTGTAGGAAATCAGCCCCAGCATTTT	CANSYSVGNQPQHF
TRBV29-1	TRBJ1-5	NA	NA	TGCAGCGTGGGACCGGGAGTCGGGGGGCAGCCCCAGCATTTT	CSVGPGVGGQPQHF
TRBV28	TRBJ2-3	TRBD2	NA	TGTGCCAGCTCACTTAGCGGGAGGACTAGCACAGATACGCAGTATTTT	CASSLSGRTSTDTQYF
TRBV11-1	TRBJ2-1	NA	NA	TGTGCCAGCAACTTTAGGGGCGGAGGCGCCTACAATGGGCAGTTCTTC	CASNFRGGGAYNGQFF
TRBV5-1	TRBJ2-1	TRBD1	NA	TGCGCCAGCAGGACAGGGAAGTCCTACAATGAGCAGTTATTC	CASRTGKSYNEQLF
TRBV11-1	TRBJ2-6	NA	NA	TGTGCCAGTAGGCCGAGGGGAAGTGGGGTCAACGTCCTGACTTTC	CASRPRGSGVNVLTF
TRBV6-1	TRBJ2-1	NA	NA	TGTGCCAGCAGATGGACCGCCAATGAGCAGTTCTTC	CASRWTANEQFF
TRBV11-2	TRBJ2-3	NA	NA	TGTGCCAGCAGCGCCCGGGATCTCACAGATATGCACTATTTT	CASSARDLTDMHYF
TRBV10-3	TRBJ2-1	TRBD2	NA	TGTGCCATCAGTGGGGGGACTAGCAGGACCCCCGTGGAGCAATTCTTC	CAISGGTSRTPVEQFF
TRBV11-2	TRBJ2-3	TRBD2	many	TGTGCCAGCAGCACGGGAGGGACGCAGTATTTT	CASSTGGTQYF